The following is a T cell receptor beta chain sequence with its context. No antigen is known for it. This record belongs to a study of T cells in tumors after PD-1 blockade. Turning to the study itself: During anti-PD-1 treatment, some patients continued daily vismodegib 150 mg.

TCRdb's table, derived via immunoSEQ multiplex PCR, lists solely in-frame clones and lacks some. The sample contains 32,000 or so clones, roughly 78% of which appear only once. Study-wide results and caveats: Some novel exhausted tumor clones appeared in pre-treatment blood, suggesting peripheral recruitment.

The sample was PBMCs, taken before anti-PD-1 treatment. The clonotype comes from a human donor with basal cell carcinoma.

The CDR3 region has the DNA TGTGCCAGCAGCCCCCTCGGGGGAGGGTCCGGCCGTGAAAAACTGTTTTTT. Encoded protein: CASSPLGGGSGREKLFF. The J gene is TRBJ1-4, the V gene TRBV28; a weak D match, TRBD1 (5 bases). The CDR3 has 17 residues. CDR1 is MDHEN, CDR2 SYDVKM, per germline. Trimming shortened V by 6 bases and J by 7 bases, and 24 bases separated the two germline ends.